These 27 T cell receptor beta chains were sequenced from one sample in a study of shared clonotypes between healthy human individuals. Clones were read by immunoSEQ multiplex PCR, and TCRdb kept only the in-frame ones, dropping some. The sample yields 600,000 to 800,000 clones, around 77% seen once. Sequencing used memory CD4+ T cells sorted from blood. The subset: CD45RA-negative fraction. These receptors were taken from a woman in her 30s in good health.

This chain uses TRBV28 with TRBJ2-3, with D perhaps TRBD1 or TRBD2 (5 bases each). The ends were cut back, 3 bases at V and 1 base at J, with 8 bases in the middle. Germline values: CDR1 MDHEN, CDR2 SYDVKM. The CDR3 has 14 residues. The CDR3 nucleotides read TGTGCCAGCAGTTTGGGACGGGGCACAGATACGCAGTATTTT. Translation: CASSLGRGTDTQYF.

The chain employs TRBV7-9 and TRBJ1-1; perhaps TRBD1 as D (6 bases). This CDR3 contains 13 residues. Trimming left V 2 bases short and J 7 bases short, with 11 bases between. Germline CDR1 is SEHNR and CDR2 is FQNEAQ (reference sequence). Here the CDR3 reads CASSLPGAGEAFF. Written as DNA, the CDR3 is TGTGCCAGCAGCTTACCAGGGGCCGGTGAAGCTTTCTTT.

The CDR3 loop is CASSLGLDRGEKLFF. Written as DNA, the CDR3 is TGTGCCAGCAGCTTAGGTCTGGACAGGGGCGAAAAACTGTTTTTT. The rearrangement joins TRBV7-9 to TRBJ1-4; 9 nucleotides agree with TRBD1. Germline V gene lookup returns CDR1 SEHNR and CDR2 FQNEAQ (reference sequence). This CDR3 spans 15 amino acids. J was trimmed by 8 bases and V by 1 base; bases with no gene match: 5.

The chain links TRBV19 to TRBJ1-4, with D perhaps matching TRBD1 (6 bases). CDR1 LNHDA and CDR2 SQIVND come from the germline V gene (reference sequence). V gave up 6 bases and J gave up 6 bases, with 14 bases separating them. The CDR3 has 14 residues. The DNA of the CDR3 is TGTGCCAGTAGATATCGCGGGGGCGATGAAAAACTGTTTTTT. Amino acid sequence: CASRYRGGDEKLFF. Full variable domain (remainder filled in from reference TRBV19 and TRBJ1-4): DGGITQSPKYLFRKEGQNVTLSCEQNLNHDAMYWYRQDPGQGLRLIYYSQIVNDFQKGDIAEGYSVSREKKESFPLTVTSAQKNPTAFYLCASRYRGGDEKLFFGSGTQLSVL.

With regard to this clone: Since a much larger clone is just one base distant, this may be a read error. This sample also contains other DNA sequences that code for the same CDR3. The CDR3 loop reads CSVVGTGDTEAFF. The CDR3 DNA reads TGCAGCGTTGTTGGTACAGGGGACACTGAGGCTTTCTTT. The gene calls are TRBV29-1 and TRBJ1-1, with TRBD1 matching over 7 bases. The germline gives CDR1 SQVTM, CDR2 ANQGSEA. The CDR3 length is 13 residues.

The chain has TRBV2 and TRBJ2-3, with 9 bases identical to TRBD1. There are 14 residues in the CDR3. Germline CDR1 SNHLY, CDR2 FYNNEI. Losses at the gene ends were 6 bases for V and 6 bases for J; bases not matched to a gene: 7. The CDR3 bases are TGTGCCAGCAGCCCGGACAGGGGCATGGATACGCAGTATTTT. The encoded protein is CASSPDRGMDTQYF.

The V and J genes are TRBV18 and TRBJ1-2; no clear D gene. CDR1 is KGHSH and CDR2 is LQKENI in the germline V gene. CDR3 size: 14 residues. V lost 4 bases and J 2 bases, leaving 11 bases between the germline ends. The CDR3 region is CASSQWTGNYGYTF. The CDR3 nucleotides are TGTGCCAGCTCACAATGGACTGGGAACTATGGCTACACCTTC.

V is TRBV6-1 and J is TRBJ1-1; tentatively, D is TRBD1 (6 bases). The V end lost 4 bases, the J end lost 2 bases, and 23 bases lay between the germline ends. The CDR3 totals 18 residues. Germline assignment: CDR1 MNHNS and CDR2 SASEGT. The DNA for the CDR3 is TGTGCCAGCAGTGTGGGGTTGGCAGGGGCGGCTAGAAACACTGAAGCTTTCTTT. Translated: CASSVGLAGAARNTEAFF.

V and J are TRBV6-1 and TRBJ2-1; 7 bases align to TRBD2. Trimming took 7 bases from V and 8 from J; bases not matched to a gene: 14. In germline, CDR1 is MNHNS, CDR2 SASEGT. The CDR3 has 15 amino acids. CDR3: CASTRGRRSDDEQFF. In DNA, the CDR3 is TGTGCCAGCACTCGCGGGAGAAGATCGGACGATGAGCAGTTCTTC.

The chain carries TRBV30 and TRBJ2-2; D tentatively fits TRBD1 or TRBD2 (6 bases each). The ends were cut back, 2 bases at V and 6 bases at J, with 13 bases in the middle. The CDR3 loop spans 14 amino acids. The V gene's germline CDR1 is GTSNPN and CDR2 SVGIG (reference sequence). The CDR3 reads CAWSRGLVAGELFF. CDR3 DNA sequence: TGTGCCTGGAGTCGGGGGCTAGTAGCCGGGGAGCTGTTTTTT.

CDR3 protein: CAWRQAGGKLFF. CDR3 DNA: TGTGCCTGGAGGCAGGCGGGGGGAAAACTGTTTTTT. The chain has TRBV30 and TRBJ1-4; possibly TRBD1 for D (5 bases). CDR3 length: 12 residues. CDR1 is GTSNPN and CDR2 is SVGIG in the germline V gene (reference sequence). Deletions cut 3 bases from V and 10 bases from J, with 12 bases between.

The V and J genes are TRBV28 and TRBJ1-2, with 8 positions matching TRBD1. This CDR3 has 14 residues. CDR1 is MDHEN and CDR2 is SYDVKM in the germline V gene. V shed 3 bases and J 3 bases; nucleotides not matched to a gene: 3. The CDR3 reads CASSLSRGHYGYTF. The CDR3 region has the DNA TGTGCCAGCAGTTTGTCCAGGGGGCACTATGGCTACACCTTC.

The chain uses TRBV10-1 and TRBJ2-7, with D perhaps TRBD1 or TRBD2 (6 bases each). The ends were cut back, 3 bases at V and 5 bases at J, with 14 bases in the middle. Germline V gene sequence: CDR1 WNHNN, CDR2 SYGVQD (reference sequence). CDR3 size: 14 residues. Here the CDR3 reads CASSELRGEDEQYF. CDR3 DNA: TGCGCCAGCAGTGAACTTAGGGGGGAGGACGAGCAGTACTTC.

CDR3 sequence (DNA): TGTGCCAGCGGTGGACAGGGGGTGGATTCACCCCTCCACTTT. This codes for CASGGQGVDSPLHF. The gene calls are TRBV25-1 and TRBJ1-6, with TRBD1 matching 10 bases. The germline V gene has CDR1 MGHDK and CDR2 SYGVNS. Trimming cost V 8 bases and J 8 bases; bases outside gene matches: 6. CDR3 length: 14 amino acids.

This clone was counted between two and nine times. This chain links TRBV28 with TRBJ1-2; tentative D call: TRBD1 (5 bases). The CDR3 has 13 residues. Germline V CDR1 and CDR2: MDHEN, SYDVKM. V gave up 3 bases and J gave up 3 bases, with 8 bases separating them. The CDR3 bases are TGTGCCAGCAGTTTTGGGGCTGACTATGGCTACACCTTC. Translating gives CASSFGADYGYTF.

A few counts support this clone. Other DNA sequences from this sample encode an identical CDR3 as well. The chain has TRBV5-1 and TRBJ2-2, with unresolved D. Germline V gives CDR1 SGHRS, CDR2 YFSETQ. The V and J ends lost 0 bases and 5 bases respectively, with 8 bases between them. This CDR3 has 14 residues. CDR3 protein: CASSLGGETGELFF. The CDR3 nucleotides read TGCGCCAGCAGCTTGGGCGGCGAGACCGGGGAGCTGTTTTTT.

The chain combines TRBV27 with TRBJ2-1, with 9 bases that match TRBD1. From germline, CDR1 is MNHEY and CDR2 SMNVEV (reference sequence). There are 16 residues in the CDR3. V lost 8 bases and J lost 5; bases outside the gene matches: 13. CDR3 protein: CASSHTGQGRHNEQFF. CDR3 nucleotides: TGTGCCAGCTCACACACCGGACAGGGGAGACACAATGAGCAGTTCTTC.

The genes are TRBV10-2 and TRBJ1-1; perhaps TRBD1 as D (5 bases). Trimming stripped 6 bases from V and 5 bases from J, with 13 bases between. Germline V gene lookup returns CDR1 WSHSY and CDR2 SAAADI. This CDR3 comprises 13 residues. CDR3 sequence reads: CASSPGWWTEAFF. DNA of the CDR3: TGCGCCAGCAGCCCAGGGTGGTGGACTGAAGCTTTCTTT.

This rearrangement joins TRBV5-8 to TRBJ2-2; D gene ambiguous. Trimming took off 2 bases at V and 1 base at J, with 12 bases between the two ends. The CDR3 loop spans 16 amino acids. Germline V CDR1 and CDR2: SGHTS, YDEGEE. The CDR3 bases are TGTGCCAGCAGCTTCTCGGGTCTGAGGAACACCGGGGAGCTGTTTTTT. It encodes CASSFSGLRNTGELFF.

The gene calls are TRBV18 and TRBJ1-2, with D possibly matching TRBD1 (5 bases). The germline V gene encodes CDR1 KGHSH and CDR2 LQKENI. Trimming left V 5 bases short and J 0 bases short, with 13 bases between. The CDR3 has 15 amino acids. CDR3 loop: CASSAGPRTNYGYTF. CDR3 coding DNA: TGTGCCAGCTCAGCGGGACCGCGCACTAACTATGGCTACACCTTC.

DNA for the CDR3: TGTGCCAGCAGCTTAGTGGGGGTTATGAACACTGAAGCTTTCTTT. Translating gives CASSLVGVMNTEAFF. The J gene is TRBJ1-1, the V gene TRBV7-8, with D perhaps TRBD1 (5 bases). CDR3 length: 15 amino acids. Germline lookup yields CDR1 SGHVS and CDR2 FQNEAQ. Trimming shortened V by 1 base and J by 0 bases, and 9 bases separated the two germline ends.

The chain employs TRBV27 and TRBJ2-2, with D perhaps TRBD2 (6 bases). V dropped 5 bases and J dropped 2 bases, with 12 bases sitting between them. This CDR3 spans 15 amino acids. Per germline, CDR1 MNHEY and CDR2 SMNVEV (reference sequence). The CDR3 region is CASSPGTPNTGELFF. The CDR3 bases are TGTGCCAGCAGTCCCGGGACTCCTAACACCGGGGAGCTGTTTTTT.

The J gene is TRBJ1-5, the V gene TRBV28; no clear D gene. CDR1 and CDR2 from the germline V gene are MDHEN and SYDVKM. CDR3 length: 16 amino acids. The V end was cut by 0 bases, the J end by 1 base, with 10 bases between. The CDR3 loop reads CASSLWSRPSNQPQHF. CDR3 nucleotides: TGTGCCAGCAGTTTATGGAGTAGGCCAAGCAATCAGCCCCAGCATTTT.

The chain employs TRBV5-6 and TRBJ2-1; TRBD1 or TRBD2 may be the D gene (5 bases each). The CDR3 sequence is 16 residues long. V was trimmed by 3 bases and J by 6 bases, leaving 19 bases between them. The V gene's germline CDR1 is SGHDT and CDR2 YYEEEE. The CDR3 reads CASSWDRRYPANEQFF. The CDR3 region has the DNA TGTGCCAGCAGCTGGGACCGCAGGTACCCAGCCAATGAGCAGTTCTTC.

CDR3: CASRATGGYYNEQFF. Written as DNA, the CDR3 is TGTGCCAGCAGGGCCACAGGGGGCTACTACAATGAGCAGTTCTTC. The chain couples TRBV6-1 to TRBJ2-1, with TRBD1 matching over 9 bases. The CDR3 runs to 15 residues. V gave up 6 bases and J gave up 3 bases; unmatched junction bases: 6. The germline CDR1 and CDR2 sequences are MNHNS and SASEGT.

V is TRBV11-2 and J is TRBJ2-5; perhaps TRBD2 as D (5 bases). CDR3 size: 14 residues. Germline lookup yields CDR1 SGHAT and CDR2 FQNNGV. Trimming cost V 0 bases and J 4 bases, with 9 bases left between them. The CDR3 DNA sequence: TGTGCCAGCAGCTTAGATCCGGGGATAGAGACCCAGTACTTC. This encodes CASSLDPGIETQYF.

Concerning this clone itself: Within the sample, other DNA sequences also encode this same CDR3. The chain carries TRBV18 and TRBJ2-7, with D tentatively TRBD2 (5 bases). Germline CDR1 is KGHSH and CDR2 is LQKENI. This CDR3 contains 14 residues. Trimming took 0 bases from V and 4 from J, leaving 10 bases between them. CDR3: CASSPPGSGYEQYF. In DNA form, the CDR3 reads TGTGCCAGCTCACCACCGGGCAGCGGATACGAGCAGTACTTC.